This entry features one T cell receptor beta chain sequence. The entry originates in a study of T cells in localized non-small cell lung cancer. The CDR3 length is 14 residues. Germline CDR1 reads SGHTA; CDR2 reads FQGNSA. The V end lost 1 base, the J end lost 5 bases, and 11 bases lay between the germline ends. Profiling relied on immunoSEQ multiplex PCR, and the TCRdb table lists in-frame clones only, not all of them. The sample consists of 50,000 or so clones, around 83% of them appearing once. The V and J genes are TRBV7-2 and TRBJ2-5; D gene ambiguous. The starting material was peripheral blood, obtained before any cancer treatment. The source is a female donor older than 55 with stage II squamous cell lung carcinoma. This CDR3 reads CASSLDVGGETQYF. The CDR3 DNA reads as TGTGCCAGCAGCTTAGATGTGGGTGGGGAGACCCAGTACTTC.